This paragraph reports one TCR beta chain. The antigen remains unidentified. This CDR3 is 13 amino acids long. J gave up 4 bases and V 11 bases, and 4 bases lay outside the gene matches. Looked up from germline, CDR1 is SNHLY and CDR2 is FYNNEI. Time point in this sample: newly diagnosed, previously untreated cHL patient sample. CD4+ T cells were purified from thawed PBMCs by magnetic negative selection. Untreated, newly diagnosed classical Hodgkin lymphoma PBMCs were used for comparison. This sample is drawn from a study of PD-1 blockade in classical Hodgkin lymphoma. Study-wide points: Prior therapy or disease activity may underlie the repertoire differences, whose causes remain undefined. When set against healthy donors, newly diagnosed patients were reported to show lower baseline TCR diversity.

The table came from immunoSEQ multiplex PCR; TCRdb's copy has only in-frame clones and leaves some out. The sample has under 20,000 clones; over 75% are singletons. The gene calls are TRBV2 and TRBJ2-1; 11 bases fit TRBD2. Sequencing used CD4+ T cells from blood. The receptor comes from a human donor with classical Hodgkin lymphoma. The CDR3 DNA follows: TGTGCCGGGGGACTAGCGGAATACAATGAGCAGTTCTTC. Translating it yields CAGGLAEYNEQFF.